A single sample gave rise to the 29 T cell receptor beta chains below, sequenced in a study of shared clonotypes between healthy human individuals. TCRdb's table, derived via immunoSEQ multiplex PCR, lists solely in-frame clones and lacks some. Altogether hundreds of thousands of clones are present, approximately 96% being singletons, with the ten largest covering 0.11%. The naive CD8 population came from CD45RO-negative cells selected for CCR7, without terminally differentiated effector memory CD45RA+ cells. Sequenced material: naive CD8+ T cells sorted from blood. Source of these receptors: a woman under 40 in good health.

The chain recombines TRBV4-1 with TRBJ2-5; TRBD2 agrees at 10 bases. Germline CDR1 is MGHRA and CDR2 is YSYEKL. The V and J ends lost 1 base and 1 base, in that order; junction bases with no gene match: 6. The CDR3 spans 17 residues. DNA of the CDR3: TGCGCCAGCAGCCAAGCTGGGCTAGCGGGAGTCCAAGAGACCCAGTACTTC. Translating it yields CASSQAGLAGVQETQYF.

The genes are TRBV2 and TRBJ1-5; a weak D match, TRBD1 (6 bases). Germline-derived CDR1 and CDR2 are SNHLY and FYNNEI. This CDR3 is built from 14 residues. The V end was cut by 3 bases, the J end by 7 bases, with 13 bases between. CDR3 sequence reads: CASSDGGALQPQHF. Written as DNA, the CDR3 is TGTGCCAGCAGTGACGGGGGGGCCCTACAGCCCCAGCATTTT. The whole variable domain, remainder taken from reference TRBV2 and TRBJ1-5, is EPEVTQTPSHQVTQMGQEVILRCVPISNHLYFYWYRQILGQKVEFLVSFYNNEISEKSEIFDDQFSVERPDGSNFTLKIRSTKLEDSAMYFCASSDGGALQPQHFGDGTRLSIL.

CDR3 DNA sequence: TGCGCCAGCAGCCAAGATGGGGGGGGGCAGCCCCAGCATTTT. The encoded protein is CASSQDGGGQPQHF. The chain is built from TRBV4-1 and TRBJ1-5; TRBD1 is a possible D gene (5 bases). Germline loops: CDR1 MGHRA, CDR2 YSYEKL. Trimming left V 0 bases short and J 7 bases short, with 10 bases between. The CDR3 consists of 14 residues.

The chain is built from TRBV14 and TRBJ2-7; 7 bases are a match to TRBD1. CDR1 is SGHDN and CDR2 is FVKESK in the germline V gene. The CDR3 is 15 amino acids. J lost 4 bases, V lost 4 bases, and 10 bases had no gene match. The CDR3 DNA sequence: TGTGCCAGCAGCCGTGGACAGGACGCCTGGTACGAGCAGTACTTC. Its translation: CASSRGQDAWYEQYF.

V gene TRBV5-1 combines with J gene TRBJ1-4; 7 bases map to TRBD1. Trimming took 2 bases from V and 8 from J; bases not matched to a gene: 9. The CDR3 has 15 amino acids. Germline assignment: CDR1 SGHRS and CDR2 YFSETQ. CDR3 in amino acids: CASSFMGQTEEKLFF. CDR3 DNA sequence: TGCGCCAGCAGCTTTATGGGACAGACGGAGGAAAAACTGTTTTTT.

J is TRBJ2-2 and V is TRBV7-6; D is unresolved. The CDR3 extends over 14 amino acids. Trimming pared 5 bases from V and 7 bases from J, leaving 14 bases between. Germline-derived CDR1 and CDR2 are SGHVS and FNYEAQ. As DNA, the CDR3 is TGTGCCAGCAGCCCAGAACCATGGGGCGGGGAGCTGTTTTTT. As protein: CASSPEPWGGELFF.

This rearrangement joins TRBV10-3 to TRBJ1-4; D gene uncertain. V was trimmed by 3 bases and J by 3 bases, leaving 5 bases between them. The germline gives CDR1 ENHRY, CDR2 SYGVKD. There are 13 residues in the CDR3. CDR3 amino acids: CAISDGSNEKLFF. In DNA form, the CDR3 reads TGTGCCATCAGTGATGGGTCTAATGAAAAACTGTTTTTT.

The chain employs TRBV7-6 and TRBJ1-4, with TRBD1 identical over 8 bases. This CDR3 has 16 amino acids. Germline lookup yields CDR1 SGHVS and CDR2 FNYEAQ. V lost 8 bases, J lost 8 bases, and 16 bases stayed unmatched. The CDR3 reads CASRDGPRTGNEKLFF. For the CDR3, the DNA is TGTGCCAGCCGCGATGGTCCGCGGACAGGGAACGAAAAACTGTTTTTT.

The CDR3 DNA reads as TGTGCCAGCAGCGATAGCGGGAGGGGATACAATGAGCAGTTCTTC. This gives the protein CASSDSGRGYNEQFF. The chain carries TRBV13 and TRBJ2-1; 11 nucleotides align to TRBD2. In germline, CDR1 is PRHDT, CDR2 FYEKMQ (reference sequence). The V gene end was trimmed by 5 bases and the J gene end by 4 bases; junction bases not matched to a gene: 4. The CDR3 consists of 15 residues. Looking up the rest from reference TRBV13 and TRBJ2-1 gives the full variable domain: AAGVIQSPRHLIKEKRETATLKCYPIPRHDTVYWYQQGPGQDPQFLISFYEKMQSDKGSIPDRFSAQQFSDYHSELNMSSLELGDSALYFCASSDSGRGYNEQFFGPGTRLTVL.

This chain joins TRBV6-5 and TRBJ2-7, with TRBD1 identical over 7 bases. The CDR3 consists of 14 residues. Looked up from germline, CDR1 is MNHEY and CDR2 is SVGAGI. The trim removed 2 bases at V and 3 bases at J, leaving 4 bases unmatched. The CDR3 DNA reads TGTGCCAGCAGTTACCAGGGGGAAAGCTACGAGCAGTACTTC. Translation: CASSYQGESYEQYF.

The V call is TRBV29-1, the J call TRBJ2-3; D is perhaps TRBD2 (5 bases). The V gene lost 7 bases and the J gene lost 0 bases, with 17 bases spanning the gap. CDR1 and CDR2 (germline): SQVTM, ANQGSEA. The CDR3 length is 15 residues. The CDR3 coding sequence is TGCAGCGACTGGGCAGGCGGGTTTAGCACAGATACGCAGTATTTT. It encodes CSDWAGGFSTDTQYF.

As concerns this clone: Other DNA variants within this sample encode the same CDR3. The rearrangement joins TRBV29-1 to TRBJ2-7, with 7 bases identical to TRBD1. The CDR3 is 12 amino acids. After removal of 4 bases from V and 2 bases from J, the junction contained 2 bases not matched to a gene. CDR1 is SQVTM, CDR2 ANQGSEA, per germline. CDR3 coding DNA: TGCAGCGTTGTAGGGGGCGCCTACGAGCAGTACTTC. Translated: CSVVGGAYEQYF.

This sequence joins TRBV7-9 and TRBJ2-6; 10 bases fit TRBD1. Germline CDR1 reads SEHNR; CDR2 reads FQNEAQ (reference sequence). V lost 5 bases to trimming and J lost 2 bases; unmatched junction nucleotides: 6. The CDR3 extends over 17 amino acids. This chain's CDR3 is CASSPGTGATGANVLTF. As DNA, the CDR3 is TGTGCCAGCAGCCCTGGGACAGGGGCAACTGGGGCCAACGTCCTGACTTTC.

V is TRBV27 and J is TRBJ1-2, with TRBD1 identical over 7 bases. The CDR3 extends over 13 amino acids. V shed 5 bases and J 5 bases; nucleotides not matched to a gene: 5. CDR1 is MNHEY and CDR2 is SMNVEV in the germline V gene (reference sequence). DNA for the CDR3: TGTGCCAGCAGTCCGGGACAGCTTTATGGCTACACCTTC. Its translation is CASSPGQLYGYTF.

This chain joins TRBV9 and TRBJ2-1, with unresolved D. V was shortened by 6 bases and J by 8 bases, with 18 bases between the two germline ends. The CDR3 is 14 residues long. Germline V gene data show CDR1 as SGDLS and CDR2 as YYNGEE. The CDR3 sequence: CASTPGTGLDEQFF. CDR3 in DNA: TGTGCCAGCACCCCTGGTACGGGTCTGGATGAGCAGTTCTTC.

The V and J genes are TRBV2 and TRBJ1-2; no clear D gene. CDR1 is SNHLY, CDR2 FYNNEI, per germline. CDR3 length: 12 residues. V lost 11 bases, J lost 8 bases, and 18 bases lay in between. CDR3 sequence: CAVDSMRGGYTF. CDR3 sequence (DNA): TGTGCCGTAGATTCGATGCGTGGAGGCTACACCTTC. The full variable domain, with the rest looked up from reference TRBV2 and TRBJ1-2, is EPEVTQTPSHQVTQMGQEVILRCVPISNHLYFYWYRQILGQKVEFLVSFYNNEISEKSEIFDDQFSVERPDGSNFTLKIRSTKLEDSAMYFCAVDSMRGGYTFGSGTRLTVV.

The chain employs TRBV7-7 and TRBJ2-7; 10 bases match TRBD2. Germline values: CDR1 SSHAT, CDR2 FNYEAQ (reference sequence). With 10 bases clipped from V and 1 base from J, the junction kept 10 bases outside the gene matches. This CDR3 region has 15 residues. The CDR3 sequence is CATAEREGNSYEQYF. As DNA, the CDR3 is TGTGCCACCGCTGAGCGGGAGGGAAATTCCTACGAGCAGTACTTC.

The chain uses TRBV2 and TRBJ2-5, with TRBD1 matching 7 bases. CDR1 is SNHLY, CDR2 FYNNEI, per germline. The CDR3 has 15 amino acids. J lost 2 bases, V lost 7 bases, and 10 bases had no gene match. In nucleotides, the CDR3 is TGTGCCAGCATTAGACCAGGGACAGTACAAGAGACCCAGTACTTC. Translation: CASIRPGTVQETQYF.

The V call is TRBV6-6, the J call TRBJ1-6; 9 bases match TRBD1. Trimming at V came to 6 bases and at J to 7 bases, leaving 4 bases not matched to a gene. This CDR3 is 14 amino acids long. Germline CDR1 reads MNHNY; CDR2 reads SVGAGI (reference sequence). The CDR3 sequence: CASSDRGYNSPLHF. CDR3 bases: TGTGCCAGCAGCGACAGGGGGTACAATTCACCCCTCCACTTT.

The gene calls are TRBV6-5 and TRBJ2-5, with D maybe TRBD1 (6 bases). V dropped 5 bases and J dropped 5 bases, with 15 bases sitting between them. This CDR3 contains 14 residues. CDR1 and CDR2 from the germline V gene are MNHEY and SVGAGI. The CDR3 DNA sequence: TGTGCCAGCAGTCCGCAGGGGCCGGGGGAGACCCAGTACTTC. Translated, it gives CASSPQGPGETQYF.

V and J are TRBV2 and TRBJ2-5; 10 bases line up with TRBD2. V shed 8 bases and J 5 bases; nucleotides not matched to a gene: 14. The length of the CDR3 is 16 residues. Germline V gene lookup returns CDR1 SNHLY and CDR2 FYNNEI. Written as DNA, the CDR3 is TGTGCCAGCCTCCTCAGCGGGAGGGCCAGTAAGGAGACCCAGTACTTC. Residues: CASLLSGRASKETQYF.

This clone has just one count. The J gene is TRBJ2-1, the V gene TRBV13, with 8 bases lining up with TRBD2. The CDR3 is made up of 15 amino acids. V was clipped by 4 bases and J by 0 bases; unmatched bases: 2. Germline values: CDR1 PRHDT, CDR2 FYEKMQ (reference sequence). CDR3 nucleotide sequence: TGTGCCAGCAGCTGGCGGGGGGCCTCCTACAATGAGCAGTTCTTC. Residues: CASSWRGASYNEQFF. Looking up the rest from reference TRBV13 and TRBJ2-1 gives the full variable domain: AAGVIQSPRHLIKEKRETATLKCYPIPRHDTVYWYQQGPGQDPQFLISFYEKMQSDKGSIPDRFSAQQFSDYHSELNMSSLELGDSALYFCASSWRGASYNEQFFGPGTRLTVL.

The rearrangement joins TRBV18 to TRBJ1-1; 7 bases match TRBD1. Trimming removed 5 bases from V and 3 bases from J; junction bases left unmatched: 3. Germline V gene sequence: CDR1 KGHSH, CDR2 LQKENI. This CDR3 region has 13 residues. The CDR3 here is CASSGTDDTEAFF. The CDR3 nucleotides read TGTGCCAGCTCAGGGACAGACGACACTGAAGCTTTCTTT.

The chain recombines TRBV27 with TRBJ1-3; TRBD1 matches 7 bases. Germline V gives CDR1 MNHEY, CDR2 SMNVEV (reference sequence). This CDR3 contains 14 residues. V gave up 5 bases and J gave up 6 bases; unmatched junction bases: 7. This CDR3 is CASSLTGTANTIYF. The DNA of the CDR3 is TGTGCCAGCAGTCTCACCGGGACAGCAAACACCATATATTTT.

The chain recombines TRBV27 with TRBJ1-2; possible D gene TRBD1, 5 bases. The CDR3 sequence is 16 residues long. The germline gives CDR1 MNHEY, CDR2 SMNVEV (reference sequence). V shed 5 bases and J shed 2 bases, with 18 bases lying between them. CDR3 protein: CASSRGQEGPNYGYTF. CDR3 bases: TGTGCCAGCAGTCGGGGCCAGGAGGGACCCAACTATGGCTACACCTTC.

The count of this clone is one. DNA of the CDR3: TGTGCCAGCAGCTTAACAGGGGACTCACCGTACAATGAGCAGTTCTTC. As protein: CASSLTGDSPYNEQFF. This rearrangement joins TRBV7-3 to TRBJ2-1, with TRBD2 as a possible D gene (6 bases). The length of the CDR3 is 16 residues. The germline V and J ends were trimmed by 0 bases and 4 bases, with 13 bases remaining between them. Germline values: CDR1 SGHTA, CDR2 FQGTGA.

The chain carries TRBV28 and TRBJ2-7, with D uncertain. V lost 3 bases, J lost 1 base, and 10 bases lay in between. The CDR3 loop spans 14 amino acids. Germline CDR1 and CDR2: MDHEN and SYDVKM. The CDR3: CASSFSVRSYEQYF. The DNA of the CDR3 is TGTGCCAGCAGTTTCAGCGTAAGGTCCTACGAGCAGTACTTC.

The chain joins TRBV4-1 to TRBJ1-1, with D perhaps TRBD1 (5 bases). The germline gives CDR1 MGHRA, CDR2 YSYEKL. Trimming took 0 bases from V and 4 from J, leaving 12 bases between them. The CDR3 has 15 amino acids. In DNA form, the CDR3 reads TGCGCCAGCAGCCAAGAATGGGGCAGAGGCACTGAAGCTTTCTTT. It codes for CASSQEWGRGTEAFF.

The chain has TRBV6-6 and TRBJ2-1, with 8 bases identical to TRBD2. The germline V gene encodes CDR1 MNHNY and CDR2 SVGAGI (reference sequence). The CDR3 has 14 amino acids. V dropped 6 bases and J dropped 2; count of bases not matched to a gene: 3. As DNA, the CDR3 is TGTGCCAGCAGCGGGAGGGCCACCTACAATGAGCAGTTCTTC. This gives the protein CASSGRATYNEQFF.